This TCR beta chain was sequenced for a study of T cells in Graves' hyperthyroidism and ophthalmopathy. Findings and caveats of the study: Appearing also in blood were most of the thyroid clonotypes expanded above 0.001. A median roughly six months before onset, the model predicted ophthalmopathy.

This CDR3 is 17 amino acids long. Trimming at V came to 6 bases and at J to 2 bases, leaving 5 bases not matched to a gene. Germline loops: CDR1 MNHNS, CDR2 SASEGT. Amplification yielded TCR beta CDR3 regions, with RNA transcripts as the source. The TCR CDR3 was amplified in a first-round RT-PCR using the HTBI primer set. MiXCR, run by TCRdb on the multiplex PCR reads, gives a single entry per CDR3 protein. The table has under 400,000 distinct CDR3 sequences, around 14% seen once. Clinical symptoms, serum thyroxine, TRAb, thyroid ultrasound and orbital computed tomography informed diagnoses. This clonotype has a count of ten or more. As yet, its antigen is unknown.

The specimen sequenced was blood. The chain uses TRBV6-1 and TRBJ2-6; 12 nucleotides match TRBD1. This receptor was obtained from a woman aged 60-75 years with Graves' hyperthyroidism. The CDR3 reads CASRPGTGGPGANVLTF. CDR3 coding DNA: TGTGCCAGCAGGCCCGGGACAGGGGGCCCTGGGGCCAACGTCCTGACTTTC.